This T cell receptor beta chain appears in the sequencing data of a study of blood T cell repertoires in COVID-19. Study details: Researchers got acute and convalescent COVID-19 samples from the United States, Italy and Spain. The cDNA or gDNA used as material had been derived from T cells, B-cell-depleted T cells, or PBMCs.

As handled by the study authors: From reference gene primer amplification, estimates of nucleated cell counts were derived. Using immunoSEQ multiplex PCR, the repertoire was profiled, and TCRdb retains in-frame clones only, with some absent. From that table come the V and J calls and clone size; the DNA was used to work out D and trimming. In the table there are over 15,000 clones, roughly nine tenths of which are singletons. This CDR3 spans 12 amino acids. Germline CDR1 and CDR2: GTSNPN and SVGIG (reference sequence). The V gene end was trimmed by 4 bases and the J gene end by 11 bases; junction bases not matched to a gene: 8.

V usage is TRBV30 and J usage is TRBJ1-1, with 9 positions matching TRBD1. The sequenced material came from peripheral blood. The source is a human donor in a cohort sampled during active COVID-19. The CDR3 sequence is CAWITGTGNAFF. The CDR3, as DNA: TGTGCCTGGATTACTGGGACAGGGAACGCTTTCTTT.